This T cell receptor beta chain is drawn from a study of CD8 T cells in ankylosing spondylitis. Study results and limitations: Disease-linked clones were found to be CD8+ and relatively rare in peripheral blood.

Each CDR3 protein is one row after TCRdb ran MiXCR on the 5' RACE reads. The table has 250,000 to 350,000 distinct CDR3 sequences, roughly 20% seen once; the top ten hold 7.5% to 9.5%. To note about this clonotype: Its cognate antigen is unknown.

V lost 3 bases, J lost 7 bases, and 9 bases stayed unmatched. Germline V lookup: CDR1 KGHDR, CDR2 SFDVKD. The CDR3 is 16 residues long. The TCR comes from a male donor with ankylosing spondylitis or in good health (not recorded which). The chain links TRBV24-1 to TRBJ1-5; 9 nucleotides agree with TRBD1. What was sequenced was blood, either unsorted or a sorted T cell fraction (not recorded which). DNA of the CDR3: TGTGCCACCAGTGATCGGACAGGGGCGGAGGGACAGCCCCAGCATTTT. Protein product: CATSDRTGAEGQPQHF.